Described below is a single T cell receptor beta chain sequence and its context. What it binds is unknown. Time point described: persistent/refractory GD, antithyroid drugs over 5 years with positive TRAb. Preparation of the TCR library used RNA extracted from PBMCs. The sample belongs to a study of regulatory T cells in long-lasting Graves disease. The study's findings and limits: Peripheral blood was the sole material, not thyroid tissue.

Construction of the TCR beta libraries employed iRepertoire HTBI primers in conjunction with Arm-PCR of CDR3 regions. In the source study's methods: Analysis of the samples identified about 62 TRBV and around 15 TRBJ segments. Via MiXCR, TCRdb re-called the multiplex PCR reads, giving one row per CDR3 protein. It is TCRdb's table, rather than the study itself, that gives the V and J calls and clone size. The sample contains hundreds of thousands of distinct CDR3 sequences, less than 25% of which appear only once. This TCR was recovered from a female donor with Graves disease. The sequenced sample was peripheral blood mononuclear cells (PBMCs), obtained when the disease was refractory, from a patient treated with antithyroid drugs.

In nucleotides, the CDR3 is TGTGCCAGTACAGCAACGAGGGGGTGGAATTCACCCCTCCACTTT. It specifies CASTATRGWNSPLHF. The chain joins TRBV19 to TRBJ1-6, with a tentative D call TRBD1 (6 bases). CDR1 LNHDA and CDR2 SQIVND come from the germline V gene (reference sequence). This CDR3 region has 15 residues. Between the trimmed V and J ends, which lost 7 bases and 7 bases, there was a span of 17 bases. The complete variable domain, with remaining parts taken from reference TRBV19 and TRBJ1-6, reads DGGITQSPKYLFRKEGQNVTLSCEQNLNHDAMYWYRQDPGQGLRLIYYSQIVNDFQKGDIAEGYSVSREKKESFPLTVTSAQKNPTAFYLCASTATRGWNSPLHFGNGTRLTVT.